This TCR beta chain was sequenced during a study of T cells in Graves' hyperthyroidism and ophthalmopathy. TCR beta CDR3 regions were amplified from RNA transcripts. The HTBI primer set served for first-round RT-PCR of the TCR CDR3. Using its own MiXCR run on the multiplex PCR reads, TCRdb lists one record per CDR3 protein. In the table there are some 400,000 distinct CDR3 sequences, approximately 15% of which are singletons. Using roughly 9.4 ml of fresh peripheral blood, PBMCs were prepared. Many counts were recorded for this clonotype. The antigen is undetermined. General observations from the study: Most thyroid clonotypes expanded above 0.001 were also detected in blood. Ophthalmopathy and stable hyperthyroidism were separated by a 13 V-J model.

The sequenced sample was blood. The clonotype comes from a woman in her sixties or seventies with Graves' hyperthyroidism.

In nucleotides, the CDR3 is TGTGCCAGCAGCCCGAGGACAGGGGATCGCTATGGCTACACCTTC. Protein sequence: CASSPRTGDRYGYTF. The chain combines TRBV11-2 with TRBJ1-2; 9 bases align to TRBD1. Germline V lookup: CDR1 SGHAT, CDR2 FQNNGV. The junction had 8 bases not matched to a gene; V was cut back by 5 bases and J by 4 bases. CDR3 length: 15 amino acids.